This entry features one T cell receptor (beta chain) sequence. What it recognizes is unknown. The protocol was immunoSEQ multiplex PCR, while the TCRdb copy is restricted to in-frame clones and leaves out a portion. The sample includes around 99,000 clones, 80% to 90% of them seen just once. The data are from a study of PD-1 blockade in classical Hodgkin lymphoma. In germline, CDR1 is MNHNS, CDR2 SASEGT. This CDR3 spans 14 amino acids. V dropped 4 bases and J dropped 4 bases, with 10 bases sitting between them. All the patients suffered relapse after autologous stem cell transplantation, and brentuximab vedotin exposure differed. The patients, who had relapsed/refractory classical Hodgkin lymphoma, achieved best responses of complete response, partial response or progressive disease. Points from the study as a whole: Healthy donors reportedly exceeded newly diagnosed patients in baseline TCR diversity. Whoever responded completely had baseline diversity much like that seen in newly diagnosed patients.

V gene TRBV6-1 combines with J gene TRBJ2-2, with D possibly TRBD1 on 6 matching bases. The receptor was isolated from a human donor with classical Hodgkin lymphoma. Here the sequenced sample was peripheral blood mononuclear cells (PBMCs), taken before the second cycle of nivolumab. The CDR3 bases are TGTGCCAGCAGTGCAGGGGTGAGCACCGGGGAGCTGTTTTTT. Protein sequence: CASSAGVSTGELFF.